This record concerns one T cell receptor beta chain sequence. The antigen remains unidentified. These data are taken from a study of cytomegalovirus exposure and HLA in healthy donors. Primers included in the PCR were 60 Vbeta and 13 Jbeta primers. Measured with immunoSEQ multiplex PCR; TCRdb has only the in-frame clones, and not every one. This sample has approximately 160,000 clones, with 60% to 80% found just once. This CDR3 spans 17 amino acids. Germline CDR1 reads SGHTA; CDR2 reads FQGNSA. Trimming took off 5 bases at V and 2 bases at J, with 19 bases between the two ends. Regarding the study as a whole: A few chains tied to CMV proved CMV antigen-specific in vitro. A later analysis by the authors found several of the most significant clusters apparently linked to common viral pathogens. Some V segments could not be told apart, so they were left out, TRBV6-2 and TRBV6-3 among them.

The sample consisted of PBMCs. The source is a male donor in good health and CMV-seronegative. The chain links TRBV7-2 to TRBJ2-1, with D tentatively TRBD2 (6 bases). The DNA of the CDR3 is TGTGCCAGCAGCGGAGACGAGCGGGTCCCCCCCTACAATGAGCAGTTCTTC. Its protein product is CASSGDERVPPYNEQFF.